This entry features one T cell receptor (beta chain) sequence. There is no known antigen for this receptor. No base quality values were provided; no much bigger clone lies one nucleotide off. Looking up the germline V gene yields CDR1 SGDLS and CDR2 YYNGEE. The CDR3 sequence holds 13 residues, the cysteine and phenylalanine included. The retained sequence is limited to the CDR3, 39 bases, with the frame set at the first base. V loses 4 bases, J loses 5 bases, and the germline ends lie 12 bases apart. The protocol used for the library was multiplex PCR. The sequencer listed for this sample is Illumina HiSeq 4000. To build TCR beta libraries, CDR3 regions were amplified by Arm-PCR using iRepertoire HTBI primers. Before sequencing, the PCR products went through gel purification. In the original analysis: A total of fewer than 80 TRBV and approximately 15 TRBJ segments were identified across samples and were used for gene usage analysis of CDR3 amino acid clonotypes. Filtered high-quality paired reads were merged into contigs using COPE and FqMerger. BLAST was used to align contigs to IMGT TRBV, TRBD and TRBJ reference genes, and CDR3 was defined according to IMGT. Highly expanded clones were defined as clonotypes with a frequency above 0.1%. Shannon entropy was used to measure repertoire diversity, and the Gini coefficient was used to measure V-J evenness. Clonotypes shared by more than one individual were considered public. TCRdb ran its own pipeline on the public reads, namely fastp trimming at Q25 and MiXCR clone calling, and kept in-frame beta chains. Rows matching on CDR3 protein sequence are summarized as one entry with the most common DNA and genes. These V and J calls derive from TCRdb rather than the authors' analysis. The table for this sample lists under 700,000 distinct CDR3 sequences; more than 15% of them were counted only once. The ten largest clones capture around 25% of the sample.

Explained via the paper, the time point label denotes: newly diagnosed GD, antithyroid drugs for less than 3 months. For both TCR sequencing and RNA sequencing, RNA was extracted from PBMCs using TRIzol. The diagnosis of Graves' disease followed American Thyroid Association guidelines. Patients for the study were recruited at an endocrinology department in Xi'an, China. From each patient, around 9 milliliters of peripheral blood was collected into an EDTA anticoagulant tube. PBMCs were isolated by Ficoll Paque Plus density gradient separation without further T cell sorting. An Agilent 2100 Bioanalyzer and agarose gel were used to assess RNA quality, and a NanoDrop 2000 was used to measure RNA concentration. These data belong to a study of regulatory T cells in long-lasting Graves disease (dated by TCRdb to the early 2020s). In the study overall: Patients with newly diagnosed Graves' disease had been on antithyroid drugs for under 3 months. Patients with persistent Graves' disease were compared with patients with newly diagnosed Graves' disease using TCR sequencing and RNA sequencing of peripheral blood. The study was registered as a clinical trial and conducted in China. A total of roughly 33 samples underwent TCR sequencing: about 13 from persistent and roughly 20 from newly diagnosed Graves' disease patients.

Summary of the overall study and its limitations: Only peripheral blood was studied, because thyroid tissue, the primary lesion, was inaccessible. The authors acknowledged the small sample size as a limitation that may reduce accuracy. Preferential use of TRBV28, TRBJ1-2 and TRBJ2-5 was observed in persistent disease, whereas TRBV20-1 and TRBJ2-1 were favored in newly diagnosed disease. Compared with newly diagnosed patients, persistent Graves' disease patients had lower TCR Shannon entropy and fewer highly expanded clones, which suggests clonal expansion. Sequencing and analysis were restricted to the TCR beta chain. More public clonotypes were shared among persistent patients (roughly 2,700) than among newly diagnosed patients (just under 1,000).

Another study also made use of these data, one on T cells in Graves' hyperthyroidism and ophthalmopathy. That second publication adds: Stable Graves' hyperthyroidism was defined as no progression to ophthalmopathy during 18 months of follow-up. Hyperthyroidism patients were newly diagnosed, had a disease duration of under 2 months, and were aged 18 to 65 years. The study excluded patients with uncontrolled infections, other autoimmune diseases, pregnancy or lactation. Diagnoses relied on clinical symptoms, serum thyroxine and TRAb, thyroid ultrasound and orbital computed tomography. The first round of RT-PCR for the TCR CDR3 was performed with the HTBI primer set and the Qiagen OneStep RT-PCR kit. Most expanded thyroid clonotypes (frequency above 0.001) were also found in blood, which suggests that blood repertoires may mirror thyroid immune responses. In cross-validation, a model built on a 13 V-J signature told ophthalmopathy apart from stable hyperthyroidism with about 90% sensitivity and roughly 81% specificity, and in testing the same model reached 80%/75%. In validation, the model predicted progression to ophthalmopathy a median of about 6 months before onset, with around 70% sensitivity and 72.22% specificity. TCR V-J signatures able to tell the groups apart were searched for in a discovery cohort of some 97 patients, of whom more than 40 had Graves' ophthalmopathy and around 57 had stable Graves' hyperthyroidism. Prospective prediction of ophthalmopathy was tested in an independent validation cohort consisting of fewer than 20 hyperthyroidism patients and around 16 patients who later progressed to ophthalmopathy. For training and testing, the 95 to 100 patients in the discovery cohort were randomly divided in a 7:3 ratio. In more than 5 Graves' hyperthyroidism patients, the study also compared T-cell repertoires from thyroid tissue with T-cell repertoires from blood. After blood sampling, hyperthyroidism patients were treated with methimazole at a starting dose of 30 mg daily, and ophthalmopathy patients were treated with high-dose intravenous methylprednisolone. The libraries were constructed in a second round of multiplex PCR and then size-selected and purified. Libraries were sequenced paired-end with 100 bp reads on an Illumina HiSeq2000. Raw data were processed with SOAPnuke, discarding reads with adapters, uncalled bases, mean Phred below 15, or no exact constant-primer or identifier match. COPE v1.2.5 was used to merge the high-quality paired reads, and each unique nucleotide sequence was defined as a clonotype. MiTCR v1.1 was used to align the clonotypes against IMGT TRBV, TRBD and TRBJ reference segments. The analysis was restricted to V-J combinations with a frequency above 0.0001, which together covered 99.2% of the repertoires. The TCS score was defined as the ratio of F50 (clonal expansion) to E x V (chaos), calculated using BLOSUM62-based TCRdist between CDR3 peptides within each V-J. Welch's t-statistics and random forest reduced fewer than 550 V-J features to roughly 13, which were used in a naive Bayes classifier (R e1071). No statistical method was used to fix the sample size in advance, and group allocation was not hidden from the investigators. According to the paper, TCR Vbeta CDR3 sequencing was carried out on 135 peripheral blood samples, which came from some 41 ophthalmopathy, under 80 hyperthyroidism and about 17 progressor patients.

The sequence is built from TRBV9 and TRBJ1-2; too little of a D gene remains to name it. The sequence was collected from a woman aged 35-65 years with Graves disease. Donor details come from another sample of the same person, matched by shared clones. This sample comprised peripheral blood mononuclear cells (PBMCs), obtained at new diagnosis, from a patient treated with antithyroid drugs. The CDR3 corresponds to CASSSSDGYGYTF. The bases read TGTGCCAGCAGCTCCTCGGACGGGTATGGCTACACCTTC. With the portions outside the CDR3 filled from the reference TRBV9 and TRBJ1-2 genes, the complete variable region becomes DSGVTQTPKHLITATGQRVTLRCSPRSGDLSVYWYQQSLDQGLQFLIQYYNGEERAKGNILERFSAQQFPDLHSELNLSSLELGDSALYFCASSSSDGYGYTFGSGTRLTVV.